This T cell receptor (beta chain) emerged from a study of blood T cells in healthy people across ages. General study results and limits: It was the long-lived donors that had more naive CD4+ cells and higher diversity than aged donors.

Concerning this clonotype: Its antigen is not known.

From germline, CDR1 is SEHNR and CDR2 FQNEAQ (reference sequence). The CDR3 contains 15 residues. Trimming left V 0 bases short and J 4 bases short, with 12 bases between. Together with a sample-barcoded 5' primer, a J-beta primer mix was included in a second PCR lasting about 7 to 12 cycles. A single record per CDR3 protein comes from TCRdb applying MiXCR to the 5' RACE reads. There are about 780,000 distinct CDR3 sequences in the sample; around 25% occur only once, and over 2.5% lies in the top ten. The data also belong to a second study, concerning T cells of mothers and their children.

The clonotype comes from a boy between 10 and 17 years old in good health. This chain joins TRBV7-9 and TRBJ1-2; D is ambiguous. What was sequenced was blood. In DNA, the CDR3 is TGTGCCAGCAGCTTAGCGAGTTCTTTCGGCTATGGCTACACCTTC. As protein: CASSLASSFGYGYTF.